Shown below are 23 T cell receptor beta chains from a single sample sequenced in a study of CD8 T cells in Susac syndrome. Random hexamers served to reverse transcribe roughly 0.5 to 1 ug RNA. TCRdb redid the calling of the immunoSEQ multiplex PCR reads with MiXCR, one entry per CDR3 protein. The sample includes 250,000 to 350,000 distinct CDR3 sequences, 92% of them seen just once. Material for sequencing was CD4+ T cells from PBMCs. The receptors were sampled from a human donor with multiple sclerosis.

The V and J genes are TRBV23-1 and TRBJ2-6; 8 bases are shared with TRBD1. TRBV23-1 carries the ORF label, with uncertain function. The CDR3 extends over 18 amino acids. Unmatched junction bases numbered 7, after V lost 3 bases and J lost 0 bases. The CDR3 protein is CASSHPRTGPSGANVLTF. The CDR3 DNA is TGCGCCAGCAGTCACCCCAGGACAGGGCCCTCTGGGGCCAACGTCCTGACTTTC.

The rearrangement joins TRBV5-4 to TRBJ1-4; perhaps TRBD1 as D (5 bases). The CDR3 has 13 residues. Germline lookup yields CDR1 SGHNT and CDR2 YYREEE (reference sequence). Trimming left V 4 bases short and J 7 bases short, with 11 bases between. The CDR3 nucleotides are TGTGCCAGCAGCCCGGGACCGAGTGAAAAACTGTTTTTT. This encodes CASSPGPSEKLFF.

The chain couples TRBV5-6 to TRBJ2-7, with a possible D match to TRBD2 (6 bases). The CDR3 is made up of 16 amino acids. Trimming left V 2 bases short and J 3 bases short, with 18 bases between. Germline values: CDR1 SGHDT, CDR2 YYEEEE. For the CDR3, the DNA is TGTGCCAGCAGCTTTCGAAATAGCGGCACCGTCTACGAGCAGTACTTC. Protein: CASSFRNSGTVYEQYF. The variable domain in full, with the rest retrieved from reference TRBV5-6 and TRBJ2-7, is DAGVTQSPTHLIKTRGQQVTLRCSPKSGHDTVSWYQQALGQGPQFIFQYYEEEERQRGNFPDRFSGHQFPNYSSELNVNALLLGDSALYLCASSFRNSGTVYEQYFGPGTRLTVT.

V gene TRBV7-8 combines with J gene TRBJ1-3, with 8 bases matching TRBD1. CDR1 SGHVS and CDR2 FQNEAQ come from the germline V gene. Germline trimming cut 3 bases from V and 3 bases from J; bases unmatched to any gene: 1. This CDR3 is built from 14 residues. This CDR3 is CASSLGQVGNTIYF. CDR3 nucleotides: TGTGCCAGCAGCTTGGGACAGGTTGGAAACACCATATATTTT. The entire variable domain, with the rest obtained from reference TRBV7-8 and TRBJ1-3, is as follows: GAGVSQSPRYKVAKRGQDVALRCDPISGHVSLFWYQQALGQGPEFLTYFQNEAQLDKSGLPSDRFFAERPEGSVSTLKIQRTQQEDSAVYLCASSLGQVGNTIYFGEGSWLTVV.

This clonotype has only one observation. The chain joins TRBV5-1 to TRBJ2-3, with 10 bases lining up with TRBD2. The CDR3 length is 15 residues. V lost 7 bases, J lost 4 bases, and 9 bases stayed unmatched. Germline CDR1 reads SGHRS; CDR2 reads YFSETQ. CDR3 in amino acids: CASLRSGGDSDTQYF. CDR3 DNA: TGCGCCAGCCTGAGGAGCGGGGGGGATTCAGATACGCAGTATTTT.

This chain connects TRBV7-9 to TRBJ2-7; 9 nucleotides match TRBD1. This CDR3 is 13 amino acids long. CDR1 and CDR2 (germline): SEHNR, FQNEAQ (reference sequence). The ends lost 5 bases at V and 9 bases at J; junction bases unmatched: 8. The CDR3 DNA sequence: TGTGCCAGCAGCCCTGGGACAGGGCAAGGGCAGTACTTC. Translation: CASSPGTGQGQYF.

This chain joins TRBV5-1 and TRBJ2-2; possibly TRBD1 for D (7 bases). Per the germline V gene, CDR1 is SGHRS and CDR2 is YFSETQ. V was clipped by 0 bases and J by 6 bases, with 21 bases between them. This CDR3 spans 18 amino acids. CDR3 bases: TGCGCCAGCAGCTTGGGATTATTCGGCCAGGGGGAGGCCGGGGAGCTGTTTTTT. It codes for CASSLGLFGQGEAGELFF.

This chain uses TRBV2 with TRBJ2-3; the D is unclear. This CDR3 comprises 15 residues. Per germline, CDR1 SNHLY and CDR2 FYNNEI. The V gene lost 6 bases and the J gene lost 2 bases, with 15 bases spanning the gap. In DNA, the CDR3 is TGTGCCAGCAGCCCCGCTGCCAGGAACACAGATACGCAGTATTTT. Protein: CASSPAARNTDTQYF.

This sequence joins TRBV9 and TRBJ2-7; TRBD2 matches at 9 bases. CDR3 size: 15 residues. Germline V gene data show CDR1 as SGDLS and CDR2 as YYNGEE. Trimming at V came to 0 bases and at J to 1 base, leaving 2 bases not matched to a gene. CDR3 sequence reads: CASSVASGASYEQYF. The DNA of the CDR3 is TGTGCCAGCAGCGTAGCTAGCGGGGCTTCCTACGAGCAGTACTTC. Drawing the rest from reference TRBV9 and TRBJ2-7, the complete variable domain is DSGVTQTPKHLITATGQRVTLRCSPRSGDLSVYWYQQSLDQGLQFLIQYYNGEERAKGNILERFSAQQFPDLHSELNLSSLELGDSALYFCASSVASGASYEQYFGPGTRLTVT.

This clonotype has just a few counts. This chain's CDR3 is CASTSGSPYNEQFF. Written as DNA, the CDR3 is TGTGCCAGCACCTCCGGGAGCCCCTACAATGAGCAGTTCTTC. This chain joins TRBV2 and TRBJ2-1; weak D call: TRBD2 (6 bases). The CDR3 has 14 residues. Trimming cost V 7 bases and J 2 bases, with 12 bases left between them. Germline V lookup: CDR1 SNHLY, CDR2 FYNNEI.

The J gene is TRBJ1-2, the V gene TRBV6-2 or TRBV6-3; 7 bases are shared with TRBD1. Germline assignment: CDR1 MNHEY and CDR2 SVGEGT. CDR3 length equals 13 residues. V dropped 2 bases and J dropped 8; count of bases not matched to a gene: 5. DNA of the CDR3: TGTGCCAGCAGTTACCCCCTAGGGGGCGGCTACACCTTC. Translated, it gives CASSYPLGGGYTF.

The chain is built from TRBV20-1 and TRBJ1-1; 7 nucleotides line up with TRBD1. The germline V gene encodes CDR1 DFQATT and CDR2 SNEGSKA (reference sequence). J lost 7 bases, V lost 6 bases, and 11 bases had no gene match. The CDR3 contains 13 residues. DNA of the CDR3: TGCAGTGCCACATTAGGGGGCGTAGGTGAAGCTTTCTTT. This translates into CSATLGGVGEAFF.

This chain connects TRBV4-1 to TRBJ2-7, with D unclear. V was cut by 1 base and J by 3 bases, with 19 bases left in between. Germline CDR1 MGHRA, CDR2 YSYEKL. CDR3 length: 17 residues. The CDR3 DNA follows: TGCGCCAGCAGCCAAGGCCGTCTCAGAGGTCCTCTCTACGAGCAGTACTTC. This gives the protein CASSQGRLRGPLYEQYF.

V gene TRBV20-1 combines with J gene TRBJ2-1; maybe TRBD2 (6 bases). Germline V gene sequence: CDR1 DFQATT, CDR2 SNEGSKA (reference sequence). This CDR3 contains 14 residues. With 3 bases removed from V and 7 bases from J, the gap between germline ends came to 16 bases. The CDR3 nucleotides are TGCAGTGCTAGTAGACTAGTGCCCTCAAATGAGCAGTTCTTC. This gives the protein CSASRLVPSNEQFF.

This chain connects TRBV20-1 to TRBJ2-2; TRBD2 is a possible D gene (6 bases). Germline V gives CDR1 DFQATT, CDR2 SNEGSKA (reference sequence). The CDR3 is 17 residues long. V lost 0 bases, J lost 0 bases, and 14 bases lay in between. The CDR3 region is CSARDPGAGTNTGELFF. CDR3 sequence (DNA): TGCAGTGCTAGAGACCCCGGCGCGGGAACGAACACCGGGGAGCTGTTTTTT.

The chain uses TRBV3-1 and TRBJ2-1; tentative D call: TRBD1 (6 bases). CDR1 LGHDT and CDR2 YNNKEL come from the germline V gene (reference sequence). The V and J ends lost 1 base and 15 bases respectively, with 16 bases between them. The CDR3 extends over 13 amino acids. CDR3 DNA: TGTGCCAGCAGCCAAGCCGAGGGGGAGTCCCCGTTCTTC. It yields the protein CASSQAEGESPFF.

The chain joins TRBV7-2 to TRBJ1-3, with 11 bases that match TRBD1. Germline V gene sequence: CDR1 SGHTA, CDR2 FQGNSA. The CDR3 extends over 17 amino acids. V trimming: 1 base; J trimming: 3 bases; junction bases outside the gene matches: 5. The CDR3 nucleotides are TGTGCCAGCAGCTTAGTCGGACAGGGGGCGGGTGGAAACACCATATATTTT. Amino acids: CASSLVGQGAGGNTIYF.

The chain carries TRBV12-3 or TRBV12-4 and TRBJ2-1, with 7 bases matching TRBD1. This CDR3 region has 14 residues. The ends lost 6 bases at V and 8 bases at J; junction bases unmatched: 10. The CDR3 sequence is CASRIPGQYHEQFF. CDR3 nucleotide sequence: TGTGCCAGCAGGATTCCGGGACAGTACCATGAGCAGTTCTTC.

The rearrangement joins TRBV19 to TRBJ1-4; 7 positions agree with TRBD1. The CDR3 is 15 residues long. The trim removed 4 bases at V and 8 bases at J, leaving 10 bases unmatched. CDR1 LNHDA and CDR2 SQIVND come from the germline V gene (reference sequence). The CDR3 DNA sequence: TGTGCCAGTAGTACCTCGACAGGGCCTACCGAAAAACTGTTTTTT. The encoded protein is CASSTSTGPTEKLFF.

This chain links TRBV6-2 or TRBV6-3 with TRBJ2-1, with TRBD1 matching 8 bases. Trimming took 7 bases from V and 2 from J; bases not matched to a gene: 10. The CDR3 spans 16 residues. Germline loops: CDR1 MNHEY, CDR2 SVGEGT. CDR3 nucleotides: TGTGCCAGCACAACCCCCTACAGGGGGACCTACAATGAGCAGTTCTTC. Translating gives CASTTPYRGTYNEQFF.

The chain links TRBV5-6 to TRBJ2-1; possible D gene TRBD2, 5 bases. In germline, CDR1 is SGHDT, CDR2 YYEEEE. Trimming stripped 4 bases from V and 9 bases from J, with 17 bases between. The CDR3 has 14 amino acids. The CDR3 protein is CASSPPTGNLEQFF. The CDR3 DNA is TGTGCCAGCAGCCCGCCGACGGGAAACCTTGAGCAGTTCTTC.

In DNA, the CDR3 is TGTGCCACCCTCAGTTTCAGAACCGGGGAGCTGTTTTTT. Its translation: CATLSFRTGELFF. The V and J genes are TRBV6-2 or TRBV6-3 and TRBJ2-2, with D unresolved. Trimming stripped 10 bases from V and 5 bases from J, with 14 bases between. This CDR3 has 13 amino acids. Looked up from germline, CDR1 is MNHEY and CDR2 is SVGEGT.

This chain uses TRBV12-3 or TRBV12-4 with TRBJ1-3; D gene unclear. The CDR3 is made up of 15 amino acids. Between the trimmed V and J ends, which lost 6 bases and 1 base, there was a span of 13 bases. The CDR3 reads CASRHNRASGNTIYF. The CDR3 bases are TGTGCCAGCAGACACAACAGAGCTTCTGGAAACACCATATATTTT.